This paragraph reports one T cell receptor beta chain. It lacks a known antigen. Base quality data are lacking; no much larger clone is found one base away. The immunoSEQ Assay, a bias-controlled multiplex PCR, was used to amplify TCRbeta CDR3 regions from genomic DNA. Concerning the study's data processing: The number of nucleated cells in each sample was estimated from the amplification of reference gene primers within the assay. Sequence reads were collapsed and filtered to measure the absolute abundance of every unique TCRbeta CDR3 rearrangement. For each sample, productive Simpson clonality was calculated as the square root of Simpson's diversity index over productive rearrangements. TCRdb holds this immuneACCESS table with in-frame rearrangements only. Some clones are missing; in checked studies, unresolved V genes explain under half, and the rest has no known cause. That table gives V, J and clone size, and the DNA gave D and trimming. This sample has roughly 50,000 clones in its table, and more than 90% of those were observed once. Roughly 6% of the sample comes from the top ten.

The sample is drawn from a study of blood T cell repertoires in COVID-19 (dated by TCRdb to the early 2020s). As for the study more broadly: Collaborator samples came from the United States, Italy and Spain and covered acute and convalescent phases of COVID-19. The prospective study material was composed of cDNA or gDNA derived from T cells, B-cell-depleted T cells, or PBMCs. Deeply sampled blood TCRbeta repertoires from subjects exposed to, actively infected with, or recovered from COVID-19 were included in the dataset. The repertoires were released in a freely available public database intended as a resource for research on the immune response to SARS-CoV-2. Samples were obtained from the ongoing ImmuneRACE study (first 160 participants) and from about 1,300 subjects provided by 6 global collaborators. Nearly every sample came with metadata listing a de-identified subject ID, COVID-19 status, age in years and sex. Where HLA class I and class II types were available, the types were taken from metadata supplied by the sample provider, not from assay-based typing.

The collaborating institutions used their own protocols to collect whole blood in K2EDTA tubes. Collaborator samples were shipped for TCRbeta analysis as frozen whole blood, isolated PBMCs, or DNA extracted from either sample type. Overall study results and their limits: The amount of clinical and demographic metadata varied by source and participant and was provided uncurated.

V lost 6 bases and J lost 2 bases; the stretch between them is 16 bases long. CDR1 and CDR2 are drawn from the germline V gene: MGHRA, YSYEKL. The CDR3 goes from the cysteine to the phenylalanine over 16 residues. The retained sequence is limited to the CDR3, 48 bases, with the frame set at the first base. The chain is encoded by TRBV4-1 joined to TRBJ2-2; TRBD2 is possibly the D segment (7 matching bases). The sample was peripheral blood. This receptor was taken from a man aged 45-65 years with active COVID-19. The nucleotides read TGCGCCAGCAGATTTCTTGGGGGGGCAAACACCGGGGAGCTGTTTTTT. It translates as CASRFLGGANTGELFF.